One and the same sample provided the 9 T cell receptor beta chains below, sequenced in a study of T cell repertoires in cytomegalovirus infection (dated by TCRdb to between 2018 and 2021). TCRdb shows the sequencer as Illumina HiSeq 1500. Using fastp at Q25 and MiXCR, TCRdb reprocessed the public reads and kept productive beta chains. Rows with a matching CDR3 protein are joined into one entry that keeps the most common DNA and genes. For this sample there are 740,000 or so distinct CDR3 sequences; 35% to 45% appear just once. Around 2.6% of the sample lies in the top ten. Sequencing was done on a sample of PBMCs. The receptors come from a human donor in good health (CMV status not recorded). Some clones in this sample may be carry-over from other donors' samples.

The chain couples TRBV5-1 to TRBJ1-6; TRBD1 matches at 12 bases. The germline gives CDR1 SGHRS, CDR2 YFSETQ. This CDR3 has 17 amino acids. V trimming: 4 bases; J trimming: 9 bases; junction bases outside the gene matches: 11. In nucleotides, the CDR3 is TGCGCCAGCAGCCTCTTCGGGACAGGGGGCGGGGGTTCACCCCTCCACTTT. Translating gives CASSLFGTGGGGSPLHF.

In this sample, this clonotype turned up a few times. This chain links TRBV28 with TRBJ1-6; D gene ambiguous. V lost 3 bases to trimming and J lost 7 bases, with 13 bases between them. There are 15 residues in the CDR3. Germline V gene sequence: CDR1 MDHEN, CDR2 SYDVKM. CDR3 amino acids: CASSLPPPGNSPLHF. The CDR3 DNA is TGTGCCAGCAGTTTGCCCCCACCGGGCAATTCACCCCTCCACTTT. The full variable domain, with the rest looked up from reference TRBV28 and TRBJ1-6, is DVKVTQSSRYLVKRTGEKVFLECVQDMDHENMFWYRQDPGLGLRLIYFSYDVKMKEKGDIPEGYSVSREKKERFSLILESASTNQTSMYLCASSLPPPGNSPLHFGNGTRLTVT.

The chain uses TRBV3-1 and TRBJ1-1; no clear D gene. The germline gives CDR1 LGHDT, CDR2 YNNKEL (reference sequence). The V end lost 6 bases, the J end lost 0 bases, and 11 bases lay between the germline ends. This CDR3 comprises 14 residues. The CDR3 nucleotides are TGTGCCAGCAGTTCCTACAGCTTGAACACTGAAGCTTTCTTT. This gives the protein CASSSYSLNTEAFF. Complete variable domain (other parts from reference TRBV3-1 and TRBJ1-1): DTAVSQTPKYLVTQMGNDKSIKCEQNLGHDTMYWYKQDSKKFLKIMFSYNNKELIINETVPNRFSPKSPDKAHLNLHINSLELGDSAVYFCASSSYSLNTEAFFGQGTRLTVV.

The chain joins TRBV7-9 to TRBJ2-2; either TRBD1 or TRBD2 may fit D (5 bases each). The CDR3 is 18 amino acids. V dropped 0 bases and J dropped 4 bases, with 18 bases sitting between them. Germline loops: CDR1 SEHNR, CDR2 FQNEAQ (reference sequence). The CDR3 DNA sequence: TGTGCCAGCAGCTTAGCGATTGGGGGATACCCGAGCACCGGGGAGCTGTTTTTT. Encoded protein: CASSLAIGGYPSTGELFF. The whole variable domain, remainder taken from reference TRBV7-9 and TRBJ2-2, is DTGVSQNPRHKITKRGQNVTFRCDPISEHNRLYWYRQTLGQGPEFLTYFQNEAQLEKSRLLSDRFSAERPKGSFSTLEIQRTEQGDSAMYLCASSLAIGGYPSTGELFFGEGSRLTVL.

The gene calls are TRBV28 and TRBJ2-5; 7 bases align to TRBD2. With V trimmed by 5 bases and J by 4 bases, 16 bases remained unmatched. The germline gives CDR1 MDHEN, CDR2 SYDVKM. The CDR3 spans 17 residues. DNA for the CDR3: TGTGCCAGCAGTCGGGGCCCAGCGGCGGGAGTATCAGAGACCCAGTACTTC. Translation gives CASSRGPAAGVSETQYF.

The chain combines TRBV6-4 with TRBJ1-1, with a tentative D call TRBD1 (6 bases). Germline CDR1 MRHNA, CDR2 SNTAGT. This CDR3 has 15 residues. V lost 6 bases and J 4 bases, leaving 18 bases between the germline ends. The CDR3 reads CASRVEGGTGTEAFF. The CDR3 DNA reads TGTGCCAGCAGAGTAGAAGGGGGGACGGGCACTGAAGCTTTCTTT.

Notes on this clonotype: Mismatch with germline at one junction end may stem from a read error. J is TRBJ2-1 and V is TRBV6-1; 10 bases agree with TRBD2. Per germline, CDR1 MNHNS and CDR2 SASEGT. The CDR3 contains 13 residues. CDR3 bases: TGTGCCAGCAGTAAGCGGGAGGGTGGAGAGCATTTCTTC. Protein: CASSKREGGEHFF.

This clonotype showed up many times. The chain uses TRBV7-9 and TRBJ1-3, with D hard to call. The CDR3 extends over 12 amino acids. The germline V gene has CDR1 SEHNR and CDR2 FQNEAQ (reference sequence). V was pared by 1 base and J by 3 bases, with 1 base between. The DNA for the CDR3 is TGTGCCAGCAGCTTAGATGGAAACACCATATATTTT. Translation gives CASSLDGNTIYF.

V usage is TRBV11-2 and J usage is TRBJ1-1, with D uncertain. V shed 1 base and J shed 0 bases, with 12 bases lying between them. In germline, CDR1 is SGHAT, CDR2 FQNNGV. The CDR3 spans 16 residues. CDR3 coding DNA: TGTGCCAGCAGCTTAGGATATCTAGGGCTGAACACTGAAGCTTTCTTT. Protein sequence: CASSLGYLGLNTEAFF.